The source of this T cell receptor (beta chain) is a study of blood T cell repertoires in COVID-19. On the study more broadly: Specimens from acute and convalescent COVID-19 originated in the United States, Italy and Spain. Sources were T cells, B-cell-depleted T cells, or PBMCs; the material itself was cDNA or gDNA.

Per the original data handling: Estimates of nucleated cell counts were drawn from the amplification of reference gene primers. Profiled with immunoSEQ multiplex PCR; TCRdb holds only in-frame clones, not every one. The V and J calls and clone size are taken from that table; D and trimming were inferred from the DNA. The data show under 300,000 clones, with over 80% seen just once and approximately 1.8% held by the top ten. The CDR3 contains 13 residues. V was trimmed by 8 bases and J by 2 bases, leaving 12 bases between them. Germline V CDR1 and CDR2: MNHEY, SVGAGI. The source material was peripheral blood. The receptor's source is a man aged 25 to 40 who had recovered from COVID-19. The chain recombines TRBV6-5 with TRBJ2-5; possible D gene TRBD1, 7 bases. The CDR3 reads CASGAGGQETQYF. CDR3 coding DNA: TGTGCCAGCGGCGCAGGGGGGCAAGAGACCCAGTACTTC.